This T cell receptor beta chain came from a study of CD8 T cells in ankylosing spondylitis. Whole-study results and caveats: Clones tied to disease were said to be significantly enriched in matched ankylosing spondylitis synovial fluid. Characteristic of ankylosing spondylitis blood, it appeared, was a TCR beta motif comprising roughly 8 highly homologous variants. Previous work reported some of these motif variants in the synovial fluid and blood of reactive arthritis.

Germline V gene data show CDR1 as MNHNS and CDR2 as SASEGT. Trimming took 6 bases from V and 4 from J, leaving 4 bases between them. The CDR3 is made up of 11 amino acids. This clonotype has only a few counts. What it recognizes is unknown. Each TCR beta library was made by quantitative 5'-RACE that incorporated molecular barcodes. TCRdb redid the calling of the 5' RACE reads with MiXCR, one entry per CDR3 protein. The table lists 400,000 to 450,000 distinct CDR3 sequences, 17% of them singletons. The clonotype was recovered from a male donor with ankylosing spondylitis. This chain links TRBV6-1 with TRBJ1-5; D is ambiguous. Material: blood, either unsorted or a sorted T cell fraction (not recorded which). Here the CDR3 DNA reads TGTGCCAGCAGAGGAAATCAGCCCCAGCATTTT. Amino acids: CASRGNQPQHF.